This T cell receptor beta chain emerged from a study of OX40 agonist ivuxolimab in advanced cancers. The CDR3 consists of 15 residues. CDR1 and CDR2 (germline): SEHNR, FQNEAQ (reference sequence). Using immunoSEQ multiplex PCR, the repertoire was profiled, and TCRdb retains in-frame clones only, with some absent. This table has almost 35,000 clones, approximately 80% appearing once. With autoimmune disease history or systemic immunosuppression, patients were excluded. Here the sequenced sample was CD4+ or CD8+ T cells sorted from blood, taken in a trial of the OX40 agonist ivuxolimab. The chain recombines TRBV7-9 with TRBJ2-5; TRBD2 matches 9 bases. The tail of the sequence fits TRBJ2-7 better, so the J call may be wrong. This sequence was found in an adult with an advanced solid tumor such as melanoma, head and neck, liver or kidney cancer. The CDR3 is CASSALAGEGDEQYF. CDR3 in DNA: TGTGCCAGCAGCGCCTTAGCGGGGGAGGGTGACGAGCAGTACTTC.